The entry that follows covers one TCR beta chain sequence. Its antigen is unknown. No qualities accompany the bases; no much larger clone lies one base away. This sample was included in a study of blood T cell repertoires in COVID-19 (dated by TCRdb to between 2020 and 2021). Regarding the study in general: Collaborator samples came from the United States, Italy and Spain and covered acute and convalescent phases of COVID-19. Subjects who had been exposed to COVID-19, were actively infected with it, or had recovered from it provided the deeply sampled blood TCRbeta repertoires that made up the dataset. Where available, HLA class I and class II types were taken from metadata supplied by the sample provider and were not determined by assay-based typing. The material from the prospective study consisted of cDNA or gDNA derived from T cells, B-cell-depleted T cells, or PBMCs. The samples were drawn from two sources: the first 160 participants of the ongoing ImmuneRACE study, and 1,254 subjects contributed by 6 global collaborators. The sample metadata nearly always contained a de-identified subject ID, COVID-19 status, age in years and sex. The repertoires were made available in a free public database intended to serve as a resource for research on the immune response to SARS-CoV-2. The paper's findings and limits, for the study overall: Clinical and demographic metadata were provided uncurated, with the amount varying by source and participant.

Per the germline V gene, MNHEY is the CDR1 and SVGAGI is the CDR2. Reading from cysteine to phenylalanine, the CDR3 counts 14 amino acids. The read is trimmed to its CDR3 DNA, 42 bases read in frame from base 1. Clipping removes 9 bases from V and 1 base from J, with 6 as the unmatched junction base count. TCRbeta CDR3 regions were amplified from genomic DNA by means of the immunoSEQ Assay, a bias-controlled multiplex PCR. In the paper's pipeline: Within the assay, amplification of reference gene primers was used to estimate how many nucleated cells each sample contained. Sequence reads were collapsed and filtered to measure the absolute abundance of every unique TCRbeta CDR3 rearrangement. For each sample, productive Simpson clonality was calculated as the square root of Simpson's diversity index across productive rearrangements. The table was pulled from immuneACCESS by TCRdb, which kept in-frame rearrangements only. Such tables lose some clones; where checked, under half of the loss comes from unresolved V genes, and the rest has no known cause. The V and J calls and the clone size are those of that table, but D and trimming were determined from the DNA. This sample gives tens of thousands of clones in total; about four fifths of them show up just once. The ten largest clones add up to approximately 7% of the sample.

One collaborating source in Seattle enrolled patients while the patients were actively infected and followed the patients over time throughout the course of disease. Whole blood was collected in K2EDTA tubes by collaborating institutions according to the institutions' own protocols. For TCRbeta analysis, collaborators shipped samples in one of three forms: frozen whole blood, isolated PBMCs, or DNA extracted from either of those sample types. Sequences were obtained from peripheral blood. The TCR was taken from a man in his fifties or sixties with COVID-19, enrolled during active disease. The receptor chain draws on TRBV6-5 and TRBJ2-5, with 9 bases in between that match TRBD1. The CDR3 loop reads CASKRDRAQETQYF. Here is the DNA: TGTGCCAGTAAACGGGACAGGGCCCAAGAGACCCAGTACTTC.